This record concerns one TCR beta chain sequence. This entry belongs to a study of blood T cell repertoires in COVID-19. Study details: PBMCs, B-cell-depleted T cells, or T cells provided the cDNA or gDNA that made up the material.

Authors' methods: Researchers report that nucleated cell counts were estimated from reference gene primer amplification. The repertoire was sequenced with immunoSEQ multiplex PCR; TCRdb's copy has only in-frame clones and lacks some. The DNA gave D and trimming, while V, J and clone size come from that table. The sample lists roughly 150,000 clones, around 89% seen once, with under 15% in the top ten. V shed 5 bases, J shed 2 bases, and the junction held 1 base outside the gene matches. CDR1 and CDR2 (germline): SGHTA, FQGTGA. The CDR3 is 13 amino acids. Seattle's enrolled individuals joined amid active infection and were then monitored longitudinally.

V usage is TRBV7-3 and J usage is TRBJ2-7, with 9 bases identical to TRBD1. The source material was peripheral blood. This receptor was taken from a man in his late teens or twenties with COVID-19, enrolled during active disease. The CDR3 reads CASSRTGAYEQYF. In DNA, the CDR3 is TGTGCCAGCAGCAGGACAGGGGCCTACGAGCAGTACTTC.